These 15 T cell receptor beta chains share one sample of origin, sequenced in a study of blood T cells in healthy people across ages. A second PCR of about 6 to 11 cycles used a sample-barcoded 5' primer and a J-beta primer mix. TCRdb reanalysed the 5' RACE reads using MiXCR and keeps one entry per CDR3 protein. The table lists around 2 million distinct CDR3 sequences, approximately 39% of them singletons. Sequenced: blood. The receptors were gathered from a human donor in good health.

This clonotype was seen a single time. The rearrangement uses TRBV7-8 and TRBJ1-4; 7 bases are a match to TRBD1. Trimming at V came to 1 base and at J to 14 bases, leaving 10 bases not matched to a gene. Germline V gene lookup returns CDR1 SGHVS and CDR2 FQNEAQ. The CDR3 runs 14 residues. Written as DNA, the CDR3 is TGTGCCAGCAGCTTAGGTCCAGGGGGGGAGGCGCTGTTTTTT. Its translation is CASSLGPGGEALFF.

This sequence joins TRBV29-1 and TRBJ1-1; D remains unclear. Germline CDR1 is SQVTM and CDR2 is ANQGSEA. CDR3 length: 12 amino acids. V shed 7 bases and J shed 4 bases, with 13 bases lying between them. CDR3: CSGDALGTEAFF. The DNA for the CDR3 is TGCAGCGGTGACGCGCTGGGCACTGAAGCTTTCTTT.

This clonotype was seen a handful of times. This chain connects TRBV5-5 to TRBJ1-5; D uncertain. The CDR3 sequence is 16 residues long. Deletions cut 2 bases from V and 0 bases from J, with 12 bases between. Germline V lookup: CDR1 SGHKS, CDR2 YYEKEE (reference sequence). Here the CDR3 DNA reads TGTGCCAGCAGCTTTATGGGTGGAGGTAGCAATCAGCCCCAGCATTTT. Protein product: CASSFMGGGSNQPQHF.

V is TRBV7-2 and J is TRBJ1-2; D perhaps matches TRBD1 (6 bases). Germline V gene sequence: CDR1 SGHTA, CDR2 FQGNSA. Between the trimmed V and J ends, which lost 4 bases and 3 bases, there was a span of 15 bases. This CDR3 comprises 15 residues. The CDR3 DNA reads TGTGCCAGCAGCTACGGGACAAGGGAATACTATGGCTACACCTTC. It is translated as CASSYGTREYYGYTF.

The rearrangement uses TRBV14 and TRBJ1-2, with no clear D. Germline V CDR1 and CDR2: SGHDN, FVKESK. This CDR3 is 15 amino acids long. The V and J ends lost 2 bases and 3 bases respectively, with 13 bases between them. The CDR3 protein is CASSQRPSIYYGYTF. The CDR3 DNA follows: TGTGCCAGCAGCCAAAGACCTAGCATCTACTATGGCTACACCTTC.

This clonotype has a handful of counts. The CDR3 reads CASRDGPQDNQPQHF. CDR3 coding DNA: TGTGCCAGCAGAGACGGGCCTCAGGATAATCAGCCCCAGCATTTT. The chain recombines TRBV2 with TRBJ1-5; D not certain. In germline, CDR1 is SNHLY, CDR2 FYNNEI. The CDR3 covers 15 residues. V was shortened by 6 bases and J by 4 bases, with 16 bases between the two germline ends. The full variable domain, with the rest looked up from reference TRBV2 and TRBJ1-5, is EPEVTQTPSHQVTQMGQEVILRCVPISNHLYFYWYRQILGQKVEFLVSFYNNEISEKSEIFDDQFSVERPDGSNFTLKIRSTKLEDSAMYFCASRDGPQDNQPQHFGDGTRLSIL.

This clonotype was seen more than once but under ten times. This chain connects TRBV5-6 to TRBJ2-7; no reliable D call. The CDR3 covers 12 residues. Germline V gene lookup returns CDR1 SGHDT and CDR2 YYEEEE. Trimming left V 6 bases short and J 3 bases short, with 10 bases between. CDR3 bases: TGTGCCAGCACCTCAGGAGACTACGAGCAGTACTTC. This encodes CASTSGDYEQYF.

The chain recombines TRBV6-2 or TRBV6-3 with TRBJ1-2; the D is unclear. The CDR3 runs to 14 residues. V was clipped by 2 bases and J by 4 bases, with 11 bases between them. CDR1 is MNHEY, CDR2 SVGEGT, per germline. CDR3 residues: CASSYTPYVYGYTF. The CDR3 DNA sequence: TGTGCCAGCAGTTACACCCCATACGTCTATGGCTACACCTTC.

The chain is built from TRBV28 and TRBJ2-7, with 9 bases aligning to TRBD1. The CDR3 runs 15 residues. The V gene's germline CDR1 is MDHEN and CDR2 SYDVKM. Trimming at V came to 6 bases and at J to 0 bases, leaving 6 bases not matched to a gene. In DNA form, the CDR3 reads TGTGCCAGCAGAAAGGGACAGGGCAGCTCCTACGAGCAGTACTTC. It translates to CASRKGQGSSYEQYF. The full variable domain, in which reference TRBV28 and TRBJ2-7 provide the parts outside the CDR3, is DVKVTQSSRYLVKRTGEKVFLECVQDMDHENMFWYRQDPGLGLRLIYFSYDVKMKEKGDIPEGYSVSREKKERFSLILESASTNQTSMYLCASRKGQGSSYEQYFGPGTRLTVT.

The chain employs TRBV5-1 and TRBJ2-2, with D uncertain. The CDR3 has 15 amino acids. Germline-derived CDR1 and CDR2 are SGHRS and YFSETQ. Between the trimmed V and J ends, which lost 3 bases and 0 bases, there was a span of 9 bases. The DNA of the CDR3 is TGCGCCAGCAGCTCCCCCCGAACGAACACCGGGGAGCTGTTTTTT. Its translation is CASSSPRTNTGELFF.

On this clonotype: An end of the junction differs from the germline gene, which may be a read error. J is TRBJ1-1 and V is TRBV20-1, with D hard to call. The CDR3 extends over 12 amino acids. CDR1 is DFQATT and CDR2 is SNEGSKA in the germline V gene (reference sequence). Here the CDR3 reads CSASPGNTETFF. As DNA, the CDR3 is TGCAGTGCTAGTCCGGGGAACACTGAAACTTTCTTT.

This clonotype was observed a few times. The chain is built from TRBV20-1 and TRBJ2-1; the D is unclear. CDR1 and CDR2 from the germline V gene are DFQATT and SNEGSKA (reference sequence). Trimming removed 5 bases from V and 5 bases from J, with 7 bases in between. The CDR3 covers 11 residues. The CDR3 DNA sequence: TGCAGTGCTTCGAACAACAATGAGCAGTTCTTC. This translates into CSASNNNEQFF.

The rearrangement uses TRBV4-2 and TRBJ1-4, with D tentatively TRBD1 (6 bases). Germline V lookup: CDR1 LGHNA, CDR2 YNFKEQ. CDR3 size: 17 residues. V lost 3 bases to trimming and J lost 5 bases, with 19 bases between them. Written as DNA, the CDR3 is TGTGCCAGCAGCCAGCCCTATCTAGGGGACAAAAATGAAAAACTGTTTTTT. Its translation: CASSQPYLGDKNEKLFF.

The V call is TRBV7-2, the J call TRBJ1-5; no firm D call. V lost 2 bases, J lost 1 base, and 15 bases lay in between. The CDR3 has 17 amino acids. Germline V gene sequence: CDR1 SGHTA, CDR2 FQGNSA. The chain's CDR3 is CASSLSGEHLSNQPQHF. DNA of the CDR3: TGTGCCAGCAGCTTAAGTGGGGAGCACCTAAGCAATCAGCCCCAGCATTTT.

Only one count was recorded for this clonotype. The V gene is TRBV6-5, the J gene TRBJ2-7; possibly TRBD1 or TRBD2 for D (6 bases each). The CDR3 has 13 residues. Trimming shortened V by 10 bases and J by 2 bases, and 15 bases separated the two germline ends. The germline gives CDR1 MNHEY, CDR2 SVGAGI. CDR3 residues: CAIRGARTYEQYF. The CDR3, as DNA: TGTGCCATAAGGGGGGCCAGAACCTACGAGCAGTACTTC.